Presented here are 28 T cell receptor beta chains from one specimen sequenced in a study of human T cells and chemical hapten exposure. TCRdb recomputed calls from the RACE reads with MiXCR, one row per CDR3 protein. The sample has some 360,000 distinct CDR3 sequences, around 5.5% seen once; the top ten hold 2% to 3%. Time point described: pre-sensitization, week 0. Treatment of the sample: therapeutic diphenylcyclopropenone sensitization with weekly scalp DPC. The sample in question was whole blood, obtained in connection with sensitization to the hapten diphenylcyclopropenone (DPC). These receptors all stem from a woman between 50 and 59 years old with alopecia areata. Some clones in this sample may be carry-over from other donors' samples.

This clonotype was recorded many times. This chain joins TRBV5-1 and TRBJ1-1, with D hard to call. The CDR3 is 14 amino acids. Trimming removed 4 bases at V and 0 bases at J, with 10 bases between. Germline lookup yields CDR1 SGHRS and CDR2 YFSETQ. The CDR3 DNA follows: TGCGCCAGCAGCCAGCAGGCGGTGAACACTGAAGCTTTCTTT. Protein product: CASSQQAVNTEAFF.

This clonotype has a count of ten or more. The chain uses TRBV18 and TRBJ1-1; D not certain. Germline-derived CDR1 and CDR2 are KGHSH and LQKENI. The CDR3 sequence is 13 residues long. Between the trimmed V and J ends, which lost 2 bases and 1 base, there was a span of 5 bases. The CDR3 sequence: CASSPKENTEAFF. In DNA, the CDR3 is TGTGCCAGCTCACCAAAAGAGAACACTGAAGCTTTCTTT.

The CDR3: CASSERRQGREQYF. The CDR3 coding sequence is TGTGCCAGCAGCGAAAGGAGGCAGGGCCGCGAGCAGTACTTC. The genes are TRBV7-8 and TRBJ2-7; either TRBD1 or TRBD2 may fit D (5 bases each). This CDR3 is built from 14 residues. Germline values: CDR1 SGHVS, CDR2 FQNEAQ. The V gene lost 5 bases and the J gene lost 6 bases, with 17 bases spanning the gap.

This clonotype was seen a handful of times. The chain's CDR3 is CASSYSSQGIYGYTF. The CDR3 region has the DNA TGTGCCAGCAGTTACTCGAGCCAGGGAATCTATGGCTACACCTTC. The chain carries TRBV6-2 or TRBV6-3 and TRBJ1-2, with a tentative D call TRBD1 (5 bases). Germline V gene sequence: CDR1 MNHEY, CDR2 SVGEGT. Trimming pared 0 bases from V and 4 bases from J, leaving 12 bases between. CDR3 length: 15 amino acids.

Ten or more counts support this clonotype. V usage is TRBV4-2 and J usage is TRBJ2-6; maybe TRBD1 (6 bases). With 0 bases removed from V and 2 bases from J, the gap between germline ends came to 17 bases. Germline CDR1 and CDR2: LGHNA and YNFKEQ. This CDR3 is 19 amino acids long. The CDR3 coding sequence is TGTGCCAGCAGCCAAGACGAAATCGGCAGGGGCACTGGGGCCAACGTCCTGACTTTC. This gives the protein CASSQDEIGRGTGANVLTF.

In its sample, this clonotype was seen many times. CDR3 DNA: TGTGCCAGCAGCCAAGTCGGGGGGCTCGGCACTGAAGCTTTCTTT. The encoded protein is CASSQVGGLGTEAFF. The chain couples TRBV3-1 to TRBJ1-1; the D gene is possibly TRBD1 (6 bases). Germline V gene data show CDR1 as LGHDT and CDR2 as YNNKEL (reference sequence). The CDR3 has 15 amino acids. Trimming removed 1 base at V and 4 bases at J, with 13 bases between. The whole variable domain, filled in from reference TRBV3-1 and TRBJ1-1, reads DTAVSQTPKYLVTQMGNDKSIKCEQNLGHDTMYWYKQDSKKFLKIMFSYNNKELIINETVPNRFSPKSPDKAHLNLHINSLELGDSAVYFCASSQVGGLGTEAFFGQGTRLTVV.

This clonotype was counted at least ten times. CDR3 residues: CASTFRTGTDTQYF. The CDR3 DNA reads TGTGCCAGCACTTTCAGGACAGGTACAGATACGCAGTATTTT. J is TRBJ2-3 and V is TRBV12-3 or TRBV12-4; the match to TRBD1 covers 7 bases. This CDR3 has 14 amino acids. The J segment lost 3 bases and the V segment lost 7 bases, leaving 7 bases of the junction unmatched.

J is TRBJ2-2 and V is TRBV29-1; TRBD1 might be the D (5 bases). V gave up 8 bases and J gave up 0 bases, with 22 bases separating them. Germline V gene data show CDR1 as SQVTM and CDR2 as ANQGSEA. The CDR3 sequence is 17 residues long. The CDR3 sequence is CSRSFTTVTPNTGELFF. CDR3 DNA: TGCAGCCGCTCATTTACGACAGTTACTCCGAACACCGGGGAGCTGTTTTTT.

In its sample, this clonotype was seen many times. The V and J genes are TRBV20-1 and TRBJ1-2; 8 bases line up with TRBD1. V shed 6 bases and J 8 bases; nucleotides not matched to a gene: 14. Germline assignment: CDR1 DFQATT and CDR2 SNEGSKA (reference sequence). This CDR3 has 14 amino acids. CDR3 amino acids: CSAADPTGAGGYTF. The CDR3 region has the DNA TGCAGTGCCGCTGACCCGACAGGGGCGGGGGGCTACACCTTC.

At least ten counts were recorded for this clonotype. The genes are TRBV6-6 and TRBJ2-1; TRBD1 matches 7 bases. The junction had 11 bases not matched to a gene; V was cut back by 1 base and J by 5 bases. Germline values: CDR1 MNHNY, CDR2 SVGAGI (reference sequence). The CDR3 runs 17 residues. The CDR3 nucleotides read TGTGCCAGCAGTTACTTAAGAGGGGGCGGTCTCGACAATGAGCAGTTCTTC. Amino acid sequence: CASSYLRGGGLDNEQFF.

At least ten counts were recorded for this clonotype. CDR3 in amino acids: CAWSRGPETQYF. CDR3 DNA: TGTGCCTGGAGTAGGGGCCCAGAGACCCAGTACTTC. This sequence joins TRBV30 and TRBJ2-5, with a weak D call TRBD1 (5 bases). CDR3 length equals 12 residues. Per the germline V gene, CDR1 is GTSNPN and CDR2 is SVGIG (reference sequence). Trimming left V 2 bases short and J 4 bases short, with 8 bases between.

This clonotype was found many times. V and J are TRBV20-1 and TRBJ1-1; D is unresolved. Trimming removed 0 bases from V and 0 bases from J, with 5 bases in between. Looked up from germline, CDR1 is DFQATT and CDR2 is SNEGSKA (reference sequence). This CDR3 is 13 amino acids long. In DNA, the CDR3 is TGCAGTGCTAGAGATGCACTGAACACTGAAGCTTTCTTT. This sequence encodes CSARDALNTEAFF.

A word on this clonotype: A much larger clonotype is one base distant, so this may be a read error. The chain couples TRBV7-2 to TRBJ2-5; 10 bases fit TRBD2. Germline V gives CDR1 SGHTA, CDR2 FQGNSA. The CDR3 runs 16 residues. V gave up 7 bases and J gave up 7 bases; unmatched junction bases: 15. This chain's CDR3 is CASNKAGTSAEWTQYF. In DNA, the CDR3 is TGTGCCAGCAACAAAGCCGGGACTAGCGCCGAGTGGACCCAGTACTTC.

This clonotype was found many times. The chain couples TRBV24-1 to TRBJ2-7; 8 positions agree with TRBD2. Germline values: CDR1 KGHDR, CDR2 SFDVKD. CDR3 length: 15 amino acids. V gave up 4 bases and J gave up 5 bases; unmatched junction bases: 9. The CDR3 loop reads CATSDNSGNPNEQYF. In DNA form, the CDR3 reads TGTGCCACCAGTGACAATAGCGGGAATCCTAACGAGCAGTACTTC.

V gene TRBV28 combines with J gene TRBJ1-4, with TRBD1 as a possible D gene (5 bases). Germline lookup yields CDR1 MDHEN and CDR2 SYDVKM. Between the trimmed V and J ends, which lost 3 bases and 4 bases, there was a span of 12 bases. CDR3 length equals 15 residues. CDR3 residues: CASSFVGRGNEKLFF. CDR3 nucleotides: TGTGCCAGCAGTTTTGTAGGGAGGGGTAATGAAAAACTGTTTTTT.

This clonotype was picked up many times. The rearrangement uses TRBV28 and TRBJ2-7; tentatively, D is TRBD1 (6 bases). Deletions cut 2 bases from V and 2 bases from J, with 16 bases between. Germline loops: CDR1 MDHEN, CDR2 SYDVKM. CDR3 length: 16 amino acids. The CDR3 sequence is CASSLASGVAPYEQYF. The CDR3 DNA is TGTGCCAGCAGTTTAGCCTCAGGGGTCGCCCCCTACGAGCAGTACTTC.

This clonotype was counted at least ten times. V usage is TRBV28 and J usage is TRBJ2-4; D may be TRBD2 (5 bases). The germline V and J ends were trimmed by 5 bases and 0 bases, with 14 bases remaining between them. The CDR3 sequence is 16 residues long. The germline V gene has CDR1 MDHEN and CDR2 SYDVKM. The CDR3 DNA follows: TGTGCCAGCAGTGCCGCGGGTATGGTAGCCAAAAACATTCAGTACTTC. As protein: CASSAAGMVAKNIQYF.

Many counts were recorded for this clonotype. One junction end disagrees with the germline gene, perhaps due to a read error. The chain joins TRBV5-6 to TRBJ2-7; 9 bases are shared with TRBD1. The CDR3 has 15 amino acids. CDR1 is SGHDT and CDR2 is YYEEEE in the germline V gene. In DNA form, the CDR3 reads TGTGCCAGCAGCTTTAAAATGCCGGGACAGGGCGTCTCCCACTTC. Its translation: CASSFKMPGQGVSHF.

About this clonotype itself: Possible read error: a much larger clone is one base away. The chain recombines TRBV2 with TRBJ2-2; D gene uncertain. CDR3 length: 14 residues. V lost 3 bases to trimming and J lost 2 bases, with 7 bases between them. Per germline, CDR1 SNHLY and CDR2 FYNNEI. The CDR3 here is CASSDRSNTGELFF. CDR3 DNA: TGTGCCAGCAGTGACAGGTCAAACACCGGGGAGCTGTTTTTT.

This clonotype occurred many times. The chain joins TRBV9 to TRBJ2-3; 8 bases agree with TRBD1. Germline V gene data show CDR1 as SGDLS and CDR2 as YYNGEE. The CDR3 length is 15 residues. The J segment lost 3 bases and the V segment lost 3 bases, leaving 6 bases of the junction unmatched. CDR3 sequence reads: CASSGRTGLTDTQYF. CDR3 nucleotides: TGTGCCAGCAGCGGACGGACAGGGCTGACAGATACGCAGTATTTT.

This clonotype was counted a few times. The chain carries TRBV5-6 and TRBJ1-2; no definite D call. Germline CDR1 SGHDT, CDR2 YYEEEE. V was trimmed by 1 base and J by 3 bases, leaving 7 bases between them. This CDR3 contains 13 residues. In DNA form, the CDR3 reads TGTGCCAGCAGCTTGCTGCAGGACTATGGCTACACCTTC. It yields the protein CASSLLQDYGYTF. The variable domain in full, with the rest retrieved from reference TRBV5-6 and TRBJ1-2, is DAGVTQSPTHLIKTRGQQVTLRCSPKSGHDTVSWYQQALGQGPQFIFQYYEEEERQRGNFPDRFSGHQFPNYSSELNVNALLLGDSALYLCASSLLQDYGYTFGSGTRLTVV.

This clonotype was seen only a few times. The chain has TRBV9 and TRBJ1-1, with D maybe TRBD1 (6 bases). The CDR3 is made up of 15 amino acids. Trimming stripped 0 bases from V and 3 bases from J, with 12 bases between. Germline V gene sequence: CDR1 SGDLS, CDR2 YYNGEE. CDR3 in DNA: TGTGCCAGCAGCGTAGCAGGGGCCGCTGACACTGAAGCTTTCTTT. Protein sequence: CASSVAGAADTEAFF.

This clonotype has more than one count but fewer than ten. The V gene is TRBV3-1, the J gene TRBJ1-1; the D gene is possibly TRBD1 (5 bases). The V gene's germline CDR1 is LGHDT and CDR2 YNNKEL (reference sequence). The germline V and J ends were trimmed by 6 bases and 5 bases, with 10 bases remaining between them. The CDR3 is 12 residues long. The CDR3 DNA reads TGTGCCAGCAGGAGGGGCGAGACTGAAGCTTTCTTT. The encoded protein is CASRRGETEAFF.

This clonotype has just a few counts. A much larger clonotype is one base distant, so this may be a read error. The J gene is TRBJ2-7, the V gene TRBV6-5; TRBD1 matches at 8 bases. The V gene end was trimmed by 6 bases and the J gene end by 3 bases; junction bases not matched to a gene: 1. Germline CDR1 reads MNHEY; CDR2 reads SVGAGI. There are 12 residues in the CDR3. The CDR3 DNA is TGTGCCAGCAGACAGGGGGACTACGAGCAGTACTTC. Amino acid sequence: CASRQGDYEQYF.

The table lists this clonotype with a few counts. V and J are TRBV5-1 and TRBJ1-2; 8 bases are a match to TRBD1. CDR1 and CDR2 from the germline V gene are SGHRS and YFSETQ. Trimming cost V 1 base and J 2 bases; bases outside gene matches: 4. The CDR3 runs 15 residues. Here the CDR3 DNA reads TGCGCCAGCAGCTTGTCCGGACAGGGCAACTATGGCTACACCTTC. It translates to CASSLSGQGNYGYTF.

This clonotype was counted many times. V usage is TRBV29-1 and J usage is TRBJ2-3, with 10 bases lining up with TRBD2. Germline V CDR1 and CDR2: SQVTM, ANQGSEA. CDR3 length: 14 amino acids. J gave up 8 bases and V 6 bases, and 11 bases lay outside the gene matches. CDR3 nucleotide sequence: TGCAGCGTCACGAAGGCTAGCGGGAGCAGTACGCAGTATTTT. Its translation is CSVTKASGSSTQYF.

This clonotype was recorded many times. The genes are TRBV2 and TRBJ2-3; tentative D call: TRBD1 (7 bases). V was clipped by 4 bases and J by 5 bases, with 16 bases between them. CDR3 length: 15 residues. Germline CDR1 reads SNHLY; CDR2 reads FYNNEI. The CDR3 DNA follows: TGTGCCAGCAGTGCGCAGGGGGGAAGGGGAGATACGCAGTATTTT. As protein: CASSAQGGRGDTQYF.

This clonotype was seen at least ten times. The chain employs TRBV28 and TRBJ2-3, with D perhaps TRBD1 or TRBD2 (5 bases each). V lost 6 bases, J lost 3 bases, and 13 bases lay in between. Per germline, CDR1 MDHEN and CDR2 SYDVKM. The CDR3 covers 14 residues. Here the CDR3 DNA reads TGTGCCAGCAGCCGGGACCTTGGGACAGATACGCAGTATTTT. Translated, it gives CASSRDLGTDTQYF.